Presented here are 28 T cell receptor beta chains from one specimen sequenced in a study of CD8+CD57+ T cells in acquired aplastic anemia. CDR3 and TCR beta VDJ profiling relied on a genomic DNA template. TCRdb called the reads again in MiXCR, with one record for every CDR3 protein. The sample records roughly 180,000 distinct CDR3 sequences, around 66% being singletons. The sample consisted of sorted CD4+, CD8+, or CD8+CD57+ T cells (not recorded which) from PBMCs. Receptor source: a human donor with severe aplastic anemia or a healthy control (not recorded which).

As regards this clonotype: Without the conserved terminal phenylalanine or tryptophan, this CDR3 likely stems from a read error. The chain couples TRBV20-1 to TRBJ2-7, with 9 bases aligning to TRBD1. J was trimmed by 3 bases and V by 3 bases; bases with no gene match: 12. Germline V gene data show CDR1 as DFQATT and CDR2 as SNEGSKA (reference sequence). The CDR3 is 16 residues long. The CDR3 protein is CSASDSWGQGIYEQYL. The CDR3, as DNA: TGCAGTGCTAGCGACTCGTGGGGACAGGGAATCTACGAGCAGTACCTC.

The chain couples TRBV20-1 to TRBJ2-7, with D perhaps assigned TRBD1 or TRBD2 (5 bases each). Germline lookup yields CDR1 DFQATT and CDR2 SNEGSKA (reference sequence). The CDR3 contains 15 residues. Trimming shortened V by 0 bases and J by 5 bases, and 17 bases separated the two germline ends. CDR3 protein: CSARDRGSLPNEQYF. In DNA, the CDR3 is TGCAGTGCTAGAGATCGGGGCAGCCTACCAAACGAGCAGTACTTC.

This clonotype was seen a handful of times. This chain links TRBV19 with TRBJ2-1, with D maybe TRBD1 (5 bases). The CDR3 covers 13 residues. Germline CDR1 LNHDA, CDR2 SQIVND (reference sequence). V gave up 4 bases and J gave up 7 bases, with 11 bases separating them. The CDR3 is CASSTNPGNEQFF. The CDR3 DNA follows: TGTGCCAGTAGTACCAACCCAGGGAATGAGCAGTTCTTC. Full variable domain (missing parts from reference TRBV19 and TRBJ2-1): DGGITQSPKYLFRKEGQNVTLSCEQNLNHDAMYWYRQDPGQGLRLIYYSQIVNDFQKGDIAEGYSVSREKKESFPLTVTSAQKNPTAFYLCASSTNPGNEQFFGPGTRLTVL.

Only a few counts were recorded for this clonotype. The chain joins TRBV5-1 to TRBJ2-7; D is tentatively TRBD1 or TRBD2 (5 bases each). Germline CDR1 SGHRS, CDR2 YFSETQ. Trimming left V 0 bases short and J 3 bases short, with 13 bases between. This CDR3 has 15 residues. The DNA of the CDR3 is TGCGCCAGCAGCTTGGATGGGACGGCATTCTACGAGCAGTACTTC. Encoded protein: CASSLDGTAFYEQYF.

The chain uses TRBV7-2 and TRBJ2-7, with D unresolved. The CDR3 loop spans 15 amino acids. Trimming stripped 1 base from V and 3 bases from J, with 13 bases between. The germline V gene has CDR1 SGHTA and CDR2 FQGNSA. The CDR3 protein is CASSLGMGPLYEQYF. For the CDR3, the DNA is TGTGCCAGCAGCTTAGGCATGGGCCCACTCTACGAGCAGTACTTC.

The chain is built from TRBV6-4 and TRBJ1-6, with TRBD1 identical over 7 bases. CDR1 is MRHNA and CDR2 is SNTAGT in the germline V gene. The V gene end was trimmed by 8 bases and the J gene end by 7 bases; junction bases not matched to a gene: 8. The CDR3 has 14 amino acids. CDR3 amino acids: CASAGTEKNSPLHF. CDR3 nucleotide sequence: TGTGCCAGCGCCGGGACAGAGAAAAATTCACCCCTCCACTTT.

V and J are TRBV5-1 and TRBJ2-7; D not resolved. The V gene lost 2 bases and the J gene lost 9 bases, with 15 bases spanning the gap. Germline V lookup: CDR1 SGHRS, CDR2 YFSETQ. The CDR3 totals 13 residues. CDR3 DNA sequence: TGCGCCAGCAGCTTATCCCTCTACGAGTCGCAGTACTTC. This encodes CASSLSLYESQYF.

Comments on this clonotype: This sequence may be a read error, since a much larger clone differs from it by one base. This chain joins TRBV27 and TRBJ1-1; 7 bases map to TRBD1. CDR1 MNHEY and CDR2 SMNVEV come from the germline V gene (reference sequence). The CDR3 is 14 residues long. The CDR3, as DNA: TGTGCCAGCAGTTTAATAGGGACAGACACTGAAGCTTCCTTT. Amino acids: CASSLIGTDTEASF.

This chain connects TRBV7-2 to TRBJ2-1; 9 bases align to TRBD1. This CDR3 spans 16 amino acids. Germline V gene data show CDR1 as SGHTA and CDR2 as FQGNSA. V trimming: 1 base; J trimming: 5 bases; junction bases outside the gene matches: 6. CDR3 DNA: TGTGCCAGCAGCTTAGTAGGGACAGGGTCCAACAATGAGCAGTTCTTC. This sequence encodes CASSLVGTGSNNEQFF.

In its sample, this clonotype was seen once. The genes are TRBV2 and TRBJ1-2, with D tentatively TRBD1 (6 bases). The V end was cut by 6 bases, the J end by 4 bases, with 9 bases between. Germline V gene sequence: CDR1 SNHLY, CDR2 FYNNEI. This CDR3 is 12 amino acids long. The CDR3 protein is CASRDSIYGYTF. The CDR3 nucleotides are TGTGCCAGCAGGGACAGTATCTATGGCTACACCTTC.

This clonotype was recorded a few times. V is TRBV10-3 and J is TRBJ1-2, with a weak D call TRBD1 (6 bases). Trimming pared 8 bases from V and 8 bases from J, leaving 21 bases between. This CDR3 is 14 amino acids long. The germline V gene has CDR1 ENHRY and CDR2 SYGVKD. The CDR3 coding sequence is TGTGCCATCGGCGAGTTAACAGGGTCGTACGGCTACACCTTC. Its translation: CAIGELTGSYGYTF.

This clonotype was seen more than once but under ten times. The chain joins TRBV20-1 to TRBJ1-1, with D unclear. The CDR3 runs 13 residues. Germline values: CDR1 DFQATT, CDR2 SNEGSKA (reference sequence). CDR3 nucleotides: TGCAGCGACTCGACGGGAGAGAACACTGAAGCTTTCTTT. Its protein product is CSDSTGENTEAFF.

Here the CDR3 reads CSARDTNEKLFF. The CDR3 DNA is TGCAGTGCTAGAGATACAAATGAAAAACTGTTTTTT. V gene TRBV20-1 combines with J gene TRBJ1-4; D is unclear. The length of the CDR3 is 12 residues. The V end was cut by 0 bases, the J end by 5 bases, with 4 bases between. The germline gives CDR1 DFQATT, CDR2 SNEGSKA (reference sequence).

This clonotype has a single count. This sequence joins TRBV19 and TRBJ1-1, with D uncertain. CDR1 LNHDA and CDR2 SQIVND come from the germline V gene (reference sequence). The CDR3 is made up of 12 amino acids. V was pared by 6 bases and J by 4 bases, with 9 bases between. CDR3 in amino acids: CASSNRGTEAFF. CDR3 nucleotide sequence: TGTGCCAGTAGCAATAGAGGCACTGAAGCTTTCTTT.

The chain employs TRBV29-1 and TRBJ2-1, with 7 bases matching TRBD2. Per germline, CDR1 SQVTM and CDR2 ANQGSEA. Germline trimming cut 5 bases from V and 7 bases from J; bases unmatched to any gene: 5. This CDR3 comprises 12 residues. CDR3 bases: TGCAGCGTTCAACTAGCGTTAAATGAGCAGTTCTTC. As protein: CSVQLALNEQFF.

The V gene is TRBV7-2, the J gene TRBJ1-1; D uncertain. Germline CDR1 SGHTA, CDR2 FQGNSA. With 5 bases removed from V and 6 bases from J, the gap between germline ends came to 7 bases. The CDR3 spans 11 residues. CDR3: CASSTISEAFF. CDR3 nucleotide sequence: TGTGCCAGCAGCACCATCTCTGAAGCTTTCTTT.

The chain carries TRBV7-2 and TRBJ1-4; tentative D call: TRBD1 (5 bases). Deletions cut 1 base from V and 10 bases from J, with 16 bases between. The V gene's germline CDR1 is SGHTA and CDR2 FQGNSA. The CDR3 has 15 residues. CDR3 DNA: TGTGCCAGCAGCTTAGAAACGCAGGGAGCAGTAAAACTGTTTTTT. Its protein product is CASSLETQGAVKLFF.

This clonotype was counted only a few times. The CDR3 region has the DNA TGTGCCACCAGTGGCGCGCTGCCCGGGGAGCTGTTTTTT. Amino acid sequence: CATSGALPGELFF. The chain has TRBV24-1 and TRBJ2-2; D remains ambiguous. The CDR3 has 13 amino acids. Germline lookup yields CDR1 KGHDR and CDR2 SFDVKD. The germline V and J ends were trimmed by 5 bases and 6 bases, with 9 bases remaining between them.

The chain joins TRBV9 to TRBJ2-7; 8 bases are shared with TRBD1. V lost 0 bases and J lost 2; bases outside the gene matches: 1. CDR3 length equals 14 residues. Germline V gene lookup returns CDR1 SGDLS and CDR2 YYNGEE. Written as DNA, the CDR3 is TGTGCCAGCAGCGTAGGGGACAGGCCCTACGAGCAGTACTTC. Translating gives CASSVGDRPYEQYF.

The V call is TRBV5-1, the J call TRBJ2-3, with TRBD1 matching 10 bases. Per germline, CDR1 SGHRS and CDR2 YFSETQ. The CDR3 is 16 amino acids. After removal of 3 bases from V and 3 bases from J, the junction contained 7 bases not matched to a gene. The CDR3 loop reads CASSSLGDRGTDTQYF. The CDR3, as DNA: TGCGCCAGCAGCTCTCTCGGGGACAGGGGAACAGATACGCAGTATTTT.

This chain joins TRBV5-4 and TRBJ2-7, with 8 positions matching TRBD2. The CDR3 spans 15 residues. The V and J ends lost 4 bases and 3 bases, in that order; junction bases with no gene match: 9. CDR1 is SGHNT, CDR2 YYREEE, per germline (reference sequence). The CDR3 DNA follows: TGTGCCAGCAGCCAACCGGGAGGGAAGCTCTACGAGCAGTACTTC. Its translation: CASSQPGGKLYEQYF.

The chain links TRBV10-2 to TRBJ1-1; D remains unclear. The germline gives CDR1 WSHSY, CDR2 SAAADI. CDR3 length: 12 amino acids. V lost 7 bases, J lost 1 base, and 7 bases lay in between. The CDR3 DNA reads as TGCGCCAGCATCGGACCGAACACTGAAGCTTTCTTT. This sequence encodes CASIGPNTEAFF.

The chain couples TRBV2 to TRBJ1-1; a weak D match, TRBD1 (6 bases). Germline CDR1 is SNHLY and CDR2 is FYNNEI. The CDR3 sequence is 12 residues long. Trimming cost V 4 bases and J 6 bases, with 9 bases left between them. The CDR3 here is CASSVRGAEAFF. For the CDR3, the DNA is TGTGCCAGCAGTGTCAGGGGCGCTGAAGCTTTCTTT.

This chain links TRBV6-1 with TRBJ2-7; no clear D. The CDR3 contains 11 residues. Germline CDR1 is MNHNS and CDR2 is SASEGT. V dropped 6 bases and J dropped 4 bases, with 7 bases sitting between them. CDR3 residues: CASSTKYEQYF. The CDR3, as DNA: TGTGCCAGCAGCACTAAGTACGAGCAGTACTTC.

This clonotype was seen at least ten times. The rearrangement links TRBV3-1 to TRBJ1-4, with TRBD1 as a possible D gene (6 bases). V lost 10 bases and J 12 bases, leaving 15 bases between the germline ends. The CDR3 contains 11 residues. The V gene's germline CDR1 is LGHDT and CDR2 YNNKEL (reference sequence). CDR3 loop: CATAGQGQLFF. The DNA for the CDR3 is TGTGCCACTGCCGGCCAGGGGCAACTGTTTTTT.

This clonotype was recorded only once. This chain joins TRBV19 and TRBJ1-1; no reliable D call. Germline CDR1 reads LNHDA; CDR2 reads SQIVND (reference sequence). The germline V and J ends were trimmed by 5 bases and 4 bases, with 11 bases remaining between them. The CDR3 spans 13 residues. The CDR3 loop reads CASSEGLGTEAFF. CDR3 DNA: TGTGCCAGTAGTGAGGGATTGGGCACTGAAGCTTTCTTT. Drawing the rest from reference TRBV19 and TRBJ1-1, the complete variable domain is DGGITQSPKYLFRKEGQNVTLSCEQNLNHDAMYWYRQDPGQGLRLIYYSQIVNDFQKGDIAEGYSVSREKKESFPLTVTSAQKNPTAFYLCASSEGLGTEAFFGQGTRLTVV.

The J gene is TRBJ2-7, the V gene TRBV7-3; perhaps TRBD2 as D (7 bases). With 4 bases removed from V and 0 bases from J, the gap between germline ends came to 13 bases. This CDR3 has 15 residues. Germline values: CDR1 SGHTA, CDR2 FQGTGA. CDR3 coding DNA: TGTGCCAGCAGCTCGACGGGGGGCAGCTCCTACGAGCAGTACTTC. Its protein is CASSSTGGSSYEQYF.

This chain connects TRBV7-9 to TRBJ2-1, with TRBD2 identical over 8 bases. Germline-derived CDR1 and CDR2 are SEHNR and FQNEAQ (reference sequence). CDR3 length: 15 residues. Trimming took 5 bases from V and 8 from J; bases not matched to a gene: 11. CDR3: CASSSRGSGGYEQFF. CDR3 sequence (DNA): TGTGCCAGCAGCAGCCGAGGCAGCGGGGGCTATGAGCAGTTCTTC.